The text below deals with one T cell receptor (beta chain). No antigen is known for it. This sample is part of a study of T cells in Graves' hyperthyroidism and ophthalmopathy. Study-wide points: Ophthalmopathy prediction by the model preceded onset by a median 6.5 months.

Diagnosis relied on clinical symptoms, serum thyroxine and TRAb, thyroid ultrasound and orbital computed tomography. Using around 10 ml of fresh peripheral blood, PBMCs were prepared. The V gene's germline CDR1 is MNHEY and CDR2 SVGEGT. Between the trimmed V and J ends, which lost 8 bases and 2 bases, there was a span of 13 bases. This CDR3 has 13 amino acids. TCR beta CDR3 sequences were amplified from RNA transcripts. First-round RT-PCR with HTBI primers amplified the TCR CDR3 region. MiXCR was run by TCRdb on the multiplex PCR reads, yielding one entry per CDR3 protein. This table has 300,000 to 450,000 distinct CDR3 sequences, 15% to 20% appearing once.

V is TRBV6-2 or TRBV6-3 and J is TRBJ2-7; tentative D call: TRBD1 (5 bases). The sample taken for sequencing was blood. The TCR was taken from a woman aged 40 to 49 with Graves' ophthalmopathy. CDR3: CASSISQAYEQYF. DNA for the CDR3: TGTGCCAGCTCAATCTCACAGGCCTACGAGCAGTACTTC.